The sequence of this T cell receptor beta chain was determined in a study of T cell repertoires in cytomegalovirus infection. Study information: Indications came from public TCR beta signatures; they pointed to CMV infection and to a matching HLA type. Study results and caveats: Identification of carriers of CMV plus the relevant HLA was achieved through cumulative public TCR beta family frequency. HLA-C-restricted CMV-specific TCR beta clonotypes were dominant in the ex vivo response.

The CDR3 totals 13 residues. The V gene's germline CDR1 is LNHDA and CDR2 SQIVND (reference sequence). Between the trimmed V and J ends, which lost 7 bases and 1 base, there was a span of 10 bases. This clonotype was counted between two and nine times. Its antigen remains unidentified. Each CDR3 protein gets one entry after TCRdb re-called the reads with MiXCR. The sample gives 510,000 or so distinct CDR3 sequences, approximately 25% of which show up once; less than 15% is in the top ten. Sequencing used PBMCs. The receptor was isolated from a human donor in good health (CMV status not recorded). Some clones in this sample may be carry-over from other donors' samples. This rearrangement joins TRBV19 to TRBJ1-1, with D maybe TRBD1 (5 bases). CDR3 nucleotide sequence: TGTGCCAGTAAGACAGATTCGAACACTGAAGCTTTCTTT. Protein product: CASKTDSNTEAFF.